The present TCR beta chain was sequenced within a study of blood T cell repertoires in COVID-19. The wider study: T cells, B-cell-depleted T cells, or PBMCs supplied cDNA or gDNA.

The repertoire was sequenced with immunoSEQ multiplex PCR; TCRdb's copy has only in-frame clones and lacks some. The sample holds some 240,000 clones, 70% to 85% seen once. The CDR3 has 15 residues. Germline V gene lookup returns CDR1 SSHAT and CDR2 FNYEAQ (reference sequence). Details on this clone: At one end, the junction sequence differs from germline, possibly due to a read error.

The sequencing sample was made of peripheral blood. The chain combines TRBV7-7 with TRBJ2-5; 10 nucleotides align to TRBD1. This clonotype originated in a woman between 40 and 50 years old who had recovered from COVID-19. DNA of the CDR3: TGTGCTAGCAGCGTTTCGACAGGGGGCATAGAGACCCAGTACTTC. Residues: CASSVSTGGIETQYF.